This T cell receptor (beta chain) stems from a study of blood T cell repertoires in COVID-19. Looking at the study overall: T cells, B-cell-depleted T cells, or PBMCs provided the cDNA or gDNA that served as material.

This CDR3 has 15 residues. V shed 6 bases, J shed 6 bases, and the junction held 13 bases outside the gene matches. The germline V gene encodes CDR1 SGHTA and CDR2 FQGNSA. Generated by immunoSEQ multiplex PCR, the TCRdb table keeps only in-frame clones and is missing some. The sample has about 300,000 clones; around nine tenths are singletons. This rearrangement joins TRBV7-2 to TRBJ2-7; 8 bases are shared with TRBD2. Sequenced input: peripheral blood. The TCR comes from a man aged 70 or older with acute or convalescent COVID-19. The CDR3 DNA is TGTGCCAGCAGATCATTCCAAGCGGGAGTTTCCGAGCAGTACTTC. Its translation: CASRSFQAGVSEQYF. The full variable domain, its missing parts supplied by reference TRBV7-2 and TRBJ2-7, is GAGVSQSPSNKVTEKGKDVELRCDPISGHTALYWYRQSLGQGLEFLIYFQGNSAPDKSGLPSDRFSAERTGGSVSTLTIQRTQQEDSAVYLCASRSFQAGVSEQYFGPGTRLTVT.